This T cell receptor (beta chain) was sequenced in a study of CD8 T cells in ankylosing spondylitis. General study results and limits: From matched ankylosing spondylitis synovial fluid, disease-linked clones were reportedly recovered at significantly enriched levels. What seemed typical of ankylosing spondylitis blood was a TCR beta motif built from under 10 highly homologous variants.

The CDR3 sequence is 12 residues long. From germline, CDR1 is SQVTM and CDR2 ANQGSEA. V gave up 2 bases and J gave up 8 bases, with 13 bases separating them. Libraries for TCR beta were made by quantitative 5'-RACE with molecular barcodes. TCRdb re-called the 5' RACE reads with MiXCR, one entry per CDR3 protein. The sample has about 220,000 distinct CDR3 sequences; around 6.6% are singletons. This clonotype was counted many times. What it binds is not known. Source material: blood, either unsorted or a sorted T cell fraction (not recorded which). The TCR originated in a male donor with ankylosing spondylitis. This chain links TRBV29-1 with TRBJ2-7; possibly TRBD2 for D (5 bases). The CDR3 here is CSVEFQLDKQYF. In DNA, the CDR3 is TGCAGCGTTGAATTTCAACTAGACAAGCAGTACTTC.